This T cell receptor beta chain was documented in a study of cytomegalovirus exposure and HLA in healthy donors. Germline CDR1 reads SSHAT; CDR2 reads FNYEAQ (reference sequence). V was clipped by 1 base and J by 4 bases, with 5 bases between them. The CDR3 has 13 amino acids. At the time of sampling, donors were nominally healthy, though unrecorded immune exposures were likely. Concerning this clone itself: Its target is unknown.

PCR used 60 Vbeta primers and 13 Jbeta primers. Source study methods: Among the unique TCR beta chains that a later analysis counted, 75 million to 85 million in all, roughly 9.9 million were shared. The protocol was immunoSEQ multiplex PCR, while the TCRdb copy is restricted to in-frame clones and leaves out a portion. Clone size and the V and J calls come from that table; the DNA yielded D and trimming. There are about 160,000 clones in the sample; around 69% occur only once, and 1.3% to 1.5% lies in the top ten. The study's findings and limits: It is likely that the observed cluster of highly shared sequence variants was a sequencing artifact.

The receptor was isolated from a man aged 55 to 70 in good health and CMV-seronegative. The sample taken for sequencing was PBMCs. V usage is TRBV7-7 and J usage is TRBJ1-5; D call uncertain. The CDR3, as DNA: TGTGCCAGCAGCTTAGACAGAAATCAGCCCCAGCATTTT. It specifies CASSLDRNQPQHF.